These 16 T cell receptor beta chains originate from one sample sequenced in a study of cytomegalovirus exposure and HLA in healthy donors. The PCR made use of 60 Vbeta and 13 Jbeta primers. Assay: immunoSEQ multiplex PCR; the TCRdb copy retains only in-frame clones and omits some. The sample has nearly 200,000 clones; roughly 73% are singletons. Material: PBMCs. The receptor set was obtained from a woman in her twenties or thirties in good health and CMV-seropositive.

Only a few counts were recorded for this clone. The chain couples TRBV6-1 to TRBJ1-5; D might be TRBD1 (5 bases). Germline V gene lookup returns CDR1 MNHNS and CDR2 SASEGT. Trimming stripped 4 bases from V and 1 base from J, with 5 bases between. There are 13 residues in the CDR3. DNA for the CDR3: TGTGCCAGCAGTGCAGGGAGCAATCAGCCCCAGCATTTT. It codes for CASSAGSNQPQHF.

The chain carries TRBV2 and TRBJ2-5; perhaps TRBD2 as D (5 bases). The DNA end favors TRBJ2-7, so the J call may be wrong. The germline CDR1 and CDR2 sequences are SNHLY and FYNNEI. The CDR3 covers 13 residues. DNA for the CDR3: TGTGCCAGCAGATCAGGAGGAGCCAACGAGCAGTACTTC. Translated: CASRSGGANEQYF.

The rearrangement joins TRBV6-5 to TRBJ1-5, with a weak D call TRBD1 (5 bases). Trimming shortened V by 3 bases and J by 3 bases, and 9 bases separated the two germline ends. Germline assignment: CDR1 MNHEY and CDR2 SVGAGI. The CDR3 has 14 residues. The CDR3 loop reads CASSYLGANQPQHF. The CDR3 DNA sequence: TGTGCCAGCAGTTATTTAGGGGCCAATCAGCCCCAGCATTTT.

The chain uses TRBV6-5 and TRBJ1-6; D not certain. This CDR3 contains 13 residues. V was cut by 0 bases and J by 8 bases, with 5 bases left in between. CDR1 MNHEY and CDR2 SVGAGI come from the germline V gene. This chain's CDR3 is CASSYSRDSPLHF. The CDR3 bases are TGTGCCAGCAGTTACTCTCGGGATTCACCCCTCCACTTT.

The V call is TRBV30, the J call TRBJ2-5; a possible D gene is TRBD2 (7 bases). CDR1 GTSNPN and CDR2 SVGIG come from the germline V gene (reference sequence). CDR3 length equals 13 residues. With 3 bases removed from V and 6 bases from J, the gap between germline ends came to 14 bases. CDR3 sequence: CAWSAGAEQTQYF. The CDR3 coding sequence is TGTGCCTGGAGCGCGGGGGCCGAGCAGACCCAGTACTTC.

CDR3 amino acids: CAIQTGTSGSTDTQYF. DNA for the CDR3: TGCGCAATACAAACCGGGACTAGCGGGAGCACAGATACGCAGTATTTT. V is TRBV10-2 and J is TRBJ2-3; TRBD2 aligns across 12 bases. Germline V gene sequence: CDR1 WSHSY, CDR2 SAAADI. CDR3 size: 16 residues.

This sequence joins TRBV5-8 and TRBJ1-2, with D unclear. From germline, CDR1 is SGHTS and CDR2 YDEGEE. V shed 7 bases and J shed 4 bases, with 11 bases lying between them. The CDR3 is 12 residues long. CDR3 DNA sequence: TGTGCCAGCTTGAGGAAGGCCTATGGCTACACCTTC. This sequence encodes CASLRKAYGYTF.

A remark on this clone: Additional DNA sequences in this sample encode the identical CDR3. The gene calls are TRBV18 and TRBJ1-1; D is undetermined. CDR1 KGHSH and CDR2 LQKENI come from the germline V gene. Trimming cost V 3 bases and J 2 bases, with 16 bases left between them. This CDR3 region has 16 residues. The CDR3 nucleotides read TGTGCCAGCTCACCCACAGCCTATGGTACCAACACTGAAGCTTTCTTT. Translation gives CASSPTAYGTNTEAFF. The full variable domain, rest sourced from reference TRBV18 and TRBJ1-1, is NAGVMQNPRHLVRRRGQEARLRCSPMKGHSHVYWYRQLPEEGLKFMVYLQKENIIDESGMPKERFSAEFPKEGPSILRIQQVVRGDSAAYFCASSPTAYGTNTEAFFGQGTRLTVV.

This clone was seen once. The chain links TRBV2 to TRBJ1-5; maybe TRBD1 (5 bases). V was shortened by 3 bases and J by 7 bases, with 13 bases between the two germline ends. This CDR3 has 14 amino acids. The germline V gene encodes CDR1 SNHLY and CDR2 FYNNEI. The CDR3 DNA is TGTGCCAGCAGTGACATAGGGGCTAGACAGCCCCAGCATTTT. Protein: CASSDIGARQPQHF. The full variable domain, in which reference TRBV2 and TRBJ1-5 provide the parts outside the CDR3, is EPEVTQTPSHQVTQMGQEVILRCVPISNHLYFYWYRQILGQKVEFLVSFYNNEISEKSEIFDDQFSVERPDGSNFTLKIRSTKLEDSAMYFCASSDIGARQPQHFGDGTRLSIL.

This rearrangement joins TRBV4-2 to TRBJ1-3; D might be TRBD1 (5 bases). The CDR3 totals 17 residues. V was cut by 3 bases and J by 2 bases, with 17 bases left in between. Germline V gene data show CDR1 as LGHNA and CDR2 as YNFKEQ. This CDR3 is CASSQDAGGSTGNTIYF. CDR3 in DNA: TGTGCCAGCAGCCAGGATGCGGGGGGGTCGACTGGAAACACCATATATTTT.

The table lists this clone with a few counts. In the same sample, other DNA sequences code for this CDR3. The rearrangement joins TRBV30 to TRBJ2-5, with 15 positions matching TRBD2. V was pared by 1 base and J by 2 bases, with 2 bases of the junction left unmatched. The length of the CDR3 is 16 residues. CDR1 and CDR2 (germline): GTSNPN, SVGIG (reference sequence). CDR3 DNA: TGTGCCTGGAGTGCAGGACTAGCGGGAGGGCAAGAGACCCAGTACTTC. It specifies CAWSAGLAGGQETQYF.

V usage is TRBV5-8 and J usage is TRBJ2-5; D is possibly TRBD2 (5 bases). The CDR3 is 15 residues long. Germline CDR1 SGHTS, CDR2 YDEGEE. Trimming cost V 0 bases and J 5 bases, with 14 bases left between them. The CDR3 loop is CASSLGRSRGETQYF. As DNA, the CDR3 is TGTGCCAGCAGCTTGGGCAGGTCCCGAGGGGAGACCCAGTACTTC.

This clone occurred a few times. The CDR3 loop is CASSLERTGRAFF. CDR3 nucleotides: TGTGCCAGCAGCTTAGAAAGGACAGGGAGGGCTTTCTTT. The chain is built from TRBV11-2 and TRBJ1-1; 8 bases are shared with TRBD1. Germline CDR1 SGHAT, CDR2 FQNNGV. With V trimmed by 0 bases and J by 11 bases, 5 bases remained unmatched. This CDR3 has 13 residues.

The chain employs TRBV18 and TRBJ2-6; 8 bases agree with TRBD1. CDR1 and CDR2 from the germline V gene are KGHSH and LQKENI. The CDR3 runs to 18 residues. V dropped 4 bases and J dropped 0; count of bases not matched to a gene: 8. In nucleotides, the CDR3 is TGTGCCAGCTCACAGGGGGGACAGGCAAGCTCTGGGGCCAACGTCCTGACTTTC. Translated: CASSQGGQASSGANVLTF.

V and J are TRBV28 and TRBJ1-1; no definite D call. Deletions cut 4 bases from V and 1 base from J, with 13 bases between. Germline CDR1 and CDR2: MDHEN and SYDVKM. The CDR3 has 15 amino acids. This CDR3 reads CASSSPGLANTEAFF. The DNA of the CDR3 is TGTGCCAGCAGTTCCCCGGGTCTCGCGAACACTGAAGCTTTCTTT.

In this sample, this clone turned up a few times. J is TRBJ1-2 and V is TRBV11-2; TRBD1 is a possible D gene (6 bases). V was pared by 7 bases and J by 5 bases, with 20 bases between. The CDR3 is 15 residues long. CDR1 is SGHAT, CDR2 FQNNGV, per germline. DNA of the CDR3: TGTGCCAGCACCCCGTTTGAGGGGGTGGATTATGGCTACACCTTC. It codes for CASTPFEGVDYGYTF.